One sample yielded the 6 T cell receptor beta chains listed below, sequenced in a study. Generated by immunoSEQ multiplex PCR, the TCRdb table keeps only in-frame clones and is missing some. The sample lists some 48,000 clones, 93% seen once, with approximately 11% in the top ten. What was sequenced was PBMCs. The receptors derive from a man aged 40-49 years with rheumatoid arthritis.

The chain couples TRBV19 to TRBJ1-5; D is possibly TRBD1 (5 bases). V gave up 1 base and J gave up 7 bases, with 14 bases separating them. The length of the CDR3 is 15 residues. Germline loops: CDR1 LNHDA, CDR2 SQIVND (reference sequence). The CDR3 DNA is TGTGCCAGTAGTATAGTCGACAGAGAGGGACAGCCCCAGCATTTT. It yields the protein CASSIVDREGQPQHF. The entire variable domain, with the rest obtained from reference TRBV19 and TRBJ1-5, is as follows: DGGITQSPKYLFRKEGQNVTLSCEQNLNHDAMYWYRQDPGQGLRLIYYSQIVNDFQKGDIAEGYSVSREKKESFPLTVTSAQKNPTAFYLCASSIVDREGQPQHFGDGTRLSIL.

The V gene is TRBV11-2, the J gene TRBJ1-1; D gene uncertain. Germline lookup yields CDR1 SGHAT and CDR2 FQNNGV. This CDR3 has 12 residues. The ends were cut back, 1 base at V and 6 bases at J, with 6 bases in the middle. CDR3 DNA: TGTGCCAGCAGCTTAGGGAAAGCTGAAGCTTTCTTT. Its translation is CASSLGKAEAFF. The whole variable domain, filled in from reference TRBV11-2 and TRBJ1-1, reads EAGVAQSPRYKIIEKRQSVAFWCNPISGHATLYWYQQILGQGPKLLIQFQNNGVVDDSQLPKDRFSAERLKGVDSTLKIQPAKLEDSAVYLCASSLGKAEAFFGQGTRLTVV.

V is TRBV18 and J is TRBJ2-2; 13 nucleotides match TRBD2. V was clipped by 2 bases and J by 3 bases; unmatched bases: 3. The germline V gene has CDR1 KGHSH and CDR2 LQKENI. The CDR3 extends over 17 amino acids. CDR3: CASSPTSGRAHTGELFF. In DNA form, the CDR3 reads TGTGCCAGCTCACCAACTAGCGGGAGGGCCCACACCGGGGAGCTGTTTTTT.

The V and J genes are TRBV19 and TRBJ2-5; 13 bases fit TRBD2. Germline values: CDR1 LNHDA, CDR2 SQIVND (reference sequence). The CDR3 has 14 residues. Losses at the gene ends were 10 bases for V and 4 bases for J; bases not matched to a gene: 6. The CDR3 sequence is CATSTSGGSETQYF. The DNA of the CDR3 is TGTGCCACCTCGACTAGCGGGGGGTCAGAGACCCAGTACTTC.

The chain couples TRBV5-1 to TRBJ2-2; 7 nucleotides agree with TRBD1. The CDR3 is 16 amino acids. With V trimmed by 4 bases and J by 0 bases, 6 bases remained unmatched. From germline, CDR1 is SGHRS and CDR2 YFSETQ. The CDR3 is CASSLYGTANTGELFF. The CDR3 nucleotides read TGCGCCAGCAGCCTTTATGGGACAGCGAACACCGGGGAGCTGTTTTTT.

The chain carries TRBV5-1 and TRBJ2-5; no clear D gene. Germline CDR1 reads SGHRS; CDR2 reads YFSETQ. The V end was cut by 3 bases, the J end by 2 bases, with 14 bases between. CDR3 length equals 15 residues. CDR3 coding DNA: TGCGCCAGCAGCTCGTCGAGCGTAAGGCAAGAGACCCAGTACTTC. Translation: CASSSSSVRQETQYF.